These T cell receptor beta chains were read from a single sample in a study of cytomegalovirus exposure and HLA in healthy donors. Assay: immunoSEQ multiplex PCR; the TCRdb copy retains only in-frame clones and omits some. The sample lists approximately 170,000 clones, 76% occurring once. The sample was PBMCs. These receptors all stem from a female donor in good health and CMV-seronegative. Each CDR3 is given with its conserved first and last residue. The D gene is left open where the match is weak. Rows may omit the clone size; those that give it use once, few, many or a size class.

clone_size,v_call,j_call,d_call,cdr3_nt,cdr3_aa
.,TRBV7-3,TRBJ2-3,.,TGTGCCAGCAGCTTAGGGGCGGGAAGGGCGACAGATACGCAGTATTTT,CASSLGAGRATDTQYF
few,TRBV11-2,TRBJ2-7,TRBD1,TGTGCCAGCAGCTCGAACCAAGAGCGGACAGGGATATTCTACGAGCAGTACTTC,CASSSNQERTGIFYEQYF
.,TRBV7-8,TRBJ2-7,TRBD1,TGTGCCAGCAGCGACGGGGTCAGGGGGCCTTACTCCTACGAGCAGTACTTC,CASSDGVRGPYSYEQYF
.,TRBV9,TRBJ2-1,TRBD1,TGTGCCAGCAGCGTTGGACAGGGCCCCTCCAATGAGCAGTTCTTC,CASSVGQGPSNEQFF
few,TRBV27,TRBJ2-3,TRBD2,TGTGCCAGCAGTTTAGAGGCTAGCGGATACACAGATACGCAGTATTTT,CASSLEASGYTDTQYF
.,TRBV7-8,TRBJ2-2,TRBD2,TGTGCCAGCAGCTCCACCGGGACTAGCGGGAGTGAGAACACCGGGGAGCTGTTTTTT,CASSSTGTSGSENTGELFF
few,TRBV19,TRBJ2-7,.,TGTGCCAGTATGGACAGTAACATATACGAGCAGTACTTC,CASMDSNIYEQYF
.,TRBV7-8,TRBJ2-2,TRBD1,TGTGCCAGCAGCCTAGTCAACAGGGGATCGACCGGGGAGCTGTTTTTT,CASSLVNRGSTGELFF
once,TRBV5-3,TRBJ1-5,.,TGTGCCAGAAGCTACTGGGGGCTTTATCAGCCCCAGCATTTT,CARSYWGLYQPQHF
.,TRBV7-9,TRBJ1-5,.,TGTGCCAGCAGTACAGACGGGAGACAGCCCCAGCATTTT,CASSTDGRQPQHF
.,TRBV28,TRBJ1-5,.,TGTGCCAGCAGTCGCGATAGCAATCAGCCCCAGCATTTT,CASSRDSNQPQHF
.,TRBV7-2,TRBJ2-5,TRBD2,TGTGCCAGCAGCTCCAGACTAGCTGCCGGCCAAGAGACCCAGTACTTC,CASSSRLAAGQETQYF
few,TRBV7-2,TRBJ2-1,.,TGTGCCAGCAGCTTTACCCTGACAGGCACAACCTACAATGAGCAGTTCTTC,CASSFTLTGTTYNEQFF
few,TRBV27,TRBJ2-1,TRBD2,TGTGCCAGCAGCCGGACTAGCGGGATCTACAATGAGCAGTTCTTC,CASSRTSGIYNEQFF
.,TRBV2,TRBJ1-5,TRBD1,TGTGCCAGCAGTAAGGACAGGGTTCTCAATCAGCCCCAGCATTTT,CASSKDRVLNQPQHF
once,TRBV7-2,TRBJ1-6,.,TGTGCCAGCAGCTTAGGCAGGGACTCCTATAATTCACCCCTCTACTTT,CASSLGRDSYNSPLYF
.,TRBV9,TRBJ2-5,.,TGTGCCAGCAGCGGACTTTTCGGTGGGACCCAGTACTTC,CASSGLFGGTQYF
few,TRBV9,TRBJ2-1,TRBD2,TGTGCCAGCAGCCAGGGACTAGCGGGAGGGTTTGAGCAGTTCTTC,CASSQGLAGGFEQFF
.,TRBV7-2,TRBJ2-3,TRBD2,TGTGCCAGCAGCTATCGGGGGGGCCTGGAAGATACGCAGTATTTT,CASSYRGGLEDTQYF
.,TRBV7-2,TRBJ2-7,.,TGTGCCAGCAGCTTAGGGGCAGGGCGCTCCTACGAGCAGTACTTC,CASSLGAGRSYEQYF
.,TRBV7-2,TRBJ1-1,TRBD1,TGTGCCAGCAGCCTCCACAGGGGGCACAACACTGAAGCCTTCTTT,CASSLHRGHNTEAFF
few,TRBV9,TRBJ2-7,.,TGTGCCAGCAGGATTCCGGGAAAGGGGGACGAGCAGTACTTC,CASRIPGKGDEQYF
.,TRBV2,TRBJ2-5,TRBD2,TGTGCCAGCAGTCGGGGGGAGGAGACCCAGTACTTC,CASSRGEETQYF
once,TRBV18,TRBJ1-2,.,TGTGCCAGCTCACTAGACATCAACTATGGCTACACCTTC,CASSLDINYGYTF
.,TRBV5-4,TRBJ2-3,TRBD2,TGTGCCAGCAGCTTGGCAGGGGCTAGCGGGAGGACACTGTATTTT,CASSLAGASGRTLYF
.,TRBV2,TRBJ2-7,TRBD1,TGTGCCAGCAGCGGGGACAGGGGCTACGAGCAGTACTTC,CASSGDRGYEQYF
.,TRBV9,TRBJ1-2,TRBD1,TGTGCCAGCAGCCACGGCGGGGACAGGGGGCGGGGTGGCTACACCTTC,CASSHGGDRGRGGYTF
.,TRBV7-9,TRBJ2-5,.,TGTGCCAGCAGCTCACATAACTCAGGGTCCCCTTGGCGAGAGACCCAGTACTTC,CASSSHNSGSPWRETQYF
.,TRBV5-6,TRBJ2-1,.,TGTGCCAGCAGCTCTACAGGGCTATACAATGAGCAGTTCTTC,CASSSTGLYNEQFF
.,TRBV7-9,TRBJ2-6,TRBD1,TGTGCCAGCAGCTCATTCGGACAGGCACACTCTGGGGCCAACGGCCTGACTTTC,CASSSFGQAHSGANGLTF
few,TRBV4-1,TRBJ1-6,.,TGCGCCAGCAGCCAAGAGAGCTCCTATAATTCACCCCTCCACTTT,CASSQESSYNSPLHF
.,TRBV15,TRBJ2-6,.,TGTGCCACCAGCCCGAAGGGGGATGGGGCCAACGTCCTGACTTTC,CATSPKGDGANVLTF
.,TRBV7-9,TRBJ1-1,.,TGTGCCAGCAGCTTAGACAGTTCGAACACTGAAGCTTTCTTT,CASSLDSSNTEAFF
.,TRBV10-3,TRBJ2-3,TRBD2,TGTGCCATCAGTGGACGAGGGAGGGCGACTAGCGGGAGAGAGAATACGCAGTATTTT,CAISGRGRATSGRENTQYF
.,TRBV2,TRBJ2-2,TRBD1,TGTGCCAGCAGGATACAGGGGGCGAACACCGGGGAGCTGTTTTTT,CASRIQGANTGELFF
.,TRBV5-4,TRBJ1-1,TRBD1,TGTGCCAGCAGCCTAGGACAGGGGGCTGCTGAAGCTTTCTTT,CASSLGQGAAEAFF
.,TRBV27,TRBJ1-4,TRBD1,TGTGCCAGCAGTCGTCGGACAGGTTCAACTAATGAAAAACTGTTTTTT,CASSRRTGSTNEKLFF
.,TRBV7-9,TRBJ2-1,.,TGTACCAGCCCGGGGATAGCGGACCACAATGAGCAGTTCTTC,CTSPGIADHNEQFF
.,TRBV5-8,TRBJ1-1,.,TGTGCTCACGGTGGGAACACTGAAGCTTTCTTT,CAHGGNTEAFF
.,TRBV7-9,TRBJ1-5,.,TGTGCCAGCAGCTTAGTGGGGGCAGGGAATCAGCCCCAGCATTTT,CASSLVGAGNQPQHF
.,TRBV19,TRBJ1-5,.,TGTGCCAGTAGGTGGGGGCCGAACAATCAGCCCCAGCATTTT,CASRWGPNNQPQHF
.,TRBV4-2,TRBJ2-1,TRBD2,TGTGCCAGCAGCCAAGGGGGACTAGCTGGCTACAATGAGCAGTTCTTC,CASSQGGLAGYNEQFF
.,TRBV27,TRBJ1-1,.,TGTGCCAGCAGTGCAATAAGGTTGGGGGGAACTGAAGCTTTCTTT,CASSAIRLGGTEAFF
.,TRBV30,TRBJ2-3,TRBD2,TGTGCCTGGAGTCGAGGACTAGCGGGAGCTGGAGATACGCAGTATTTT,CAWSRGLAGAGDTQYF
.,TRBV9,TRBJ2-5,.,TGTGCCAGCAGCGTAGGTAGCGCCCGGTCCCAAGAGACCCAGTACTTC,CASSVGSARSQETQYF
.,TRBV18,TRBJ2-3,TRBD2,TGTGCCAGCTCACCAATCAGCGGGGTTGGAGATACGCAGTATTTT,CASSPISGVGDTQYF
.,TRBV12-5,TRBJ1-1,.,TGTGCTAGTGGTTTGGTACAGGCGAACACTGAAGCTTTCTTT,CASGLVQANTEAFF
.,TRBV18,TRBJ1-1,.,TGTGCCAGCTCGGAGGGGATTAATGAAGCTTTCTTT,CASSEGINEAFF
.,TRBV4-1,TRBJ1-5,.,TGCGCCAGCAGCCAAGAAGGGGCGGGGGTACAGCCCCAGCATTTT,CASSQEGAGVQPQHF
.,TRBV6-4,TRBJ2-5,TRBD1,TGTGCCAGCATCCCACAGGGGAACTTGACCCAGTACTTC,CASIPQGNLTQYF
.,TRBV4-3,TRBJ2-7,TRBD2,TGCGCCAGCAGCCCTACTTCGGGAGGCGAGTACGAGCAGTACTTC,CASSPTSGGEYEQYF
.,TRBV4-2,TRBJ2-7,.,TGTGCCAGCAGCCAAGACTTGCTATCCTCCTACGAGCAGTACTTC,CASSQDLLSSYEQYF
.,TRBV15,TRBJ1-5,TRBD1,TGTGCCACCAGCGGCAGCACAGGGGGACGTCAGCCCCAGCATTTT,CATSGSTGGRQPQHF
.,TRBV28,TRBJ1-3,.,TGTGCCAGCATTCGGGGGGGCGATGGAAACACCATATATTTT,CASIRGGDGNTIYF